This T cell receptor beta chain was documented in a study of monozygotic twins with inflammatory bowel disease. TCRdb re-called the 5' RACE reads; every CDR3 protein appears as one record, without DNA. This sample contains some 300,000 distinct CDR3 sequences. CDR1 is MDHEN and CDR2 is SYDVKM in the germline V gene. The CDR3 spans 15 residues. This clonotype was sampled from a human donor with ulcerative colitis or Crohn's disease, or a healthy co-twin of an affected twin (not recorded which). The sample comprised blood. The V and J genes are TRBV28 and TRBJ2-2; the D call of TRBD1 rests on TCRdb alone, since no DNA is present to check it. This CDR3 is CASSPPAPNPGELFF.